The 23 T cell receptor beta chains given below trace back to one sample, sequenced in a study of cytomegalovirus exposure and HLA in healthy donors. Sequencing used immunoSEQ multiplex PCR; TCRdb keeps in-frame clones, though not all of them. The repertoire includes under 100,000 clones, about 96% of them detected once, and 1.3% sits in the top ten. Specimen: PBMCs. These receptor sequences come from a woman younger than 35 in good health and CMV-seronegative.

This sequence joins TRBV7-2 and TRBJ2-1, with TRBD2 as a possible D gene (6 bases). Germline CDR1 reads SGHTA; CDR2 reads FQGNSA. The CDR3 consists of 15 residues. V shed 2 bases and J shed 5 bases, with 13 bases lying between them. The CDR3 nucleotides are TGTGCCAGCAGCTTATATCGAGCGGGTCACAATGAGCAGTTCTTC. As protein: CASSLYRAGHNEQFF.

V is TRBV28 and J is TRBJ2-6; the match to TRBD2 covers 7 bases. Germline assignment: CDR1 MDHEN and CDR2 SYDVKM. The CDR3 is made up of 17 amino acids. V shed 7 bases and J 0 bases; nucleotides not matched to a gene: 9. The CDR3 spells CASKKEAGNSGANVLTF. CDR3 sequence (DNA): TGTGCCAGCAAAAAGGAAGCGGGAAACTCTGGGGCCAACGTCCTGACTTTC.

A few counts support this clone. This chain links TRBV6-4 with TRBJ2-1; 11 bases map to TRBD2. Germline loops: CDR1 MRHNA, CDR2 SNTAGT. V was pared by 5 bases and J by 4 bases, with 7 bases of the junction left unmatched. This CDR3 spans 16 amino acids. The CDR3 nucleotides are TGTGCCAGCAGTCCAACCGGGACTAGCGGTTACAATGAGCAGTTCTTC. Residues: CASSPTGTSGYNEQFF.

The J gene is TRBJ1-5, the V gene TRBV30, with 7 bases that match TRBD1. This CDR3 region has 14 residues. Germline loops: CDR1 GTSNPN, CDR2 SVGIG (reference sequence). Trimming took 2 bases from V and 2 from J; bases not matched to a gene: 3. CDR3 DNA sequence: TGTGCCTGGAGTATTACAGGGGGCAATCAGCCCCAGCATTTT. Amino acid sequence: CAWSITGGNQPQHF.

The V and J genes are TRBV28 and TRBJ2-7; 10 nucleotides line up with TRBD1. Germline V gene sequence: CDR1 MDHEN, CDR2 SYDVKM. This CDR3 is built from 13 residues. With V trimmed by 6 bases and J by 4 bases, 3 bases remained unmatched. CDR3 in DNA: TGTGCCAGCAGGTGGGACAGGGGTTACGAGCAGTACTTC. Amino acid sequence: CASRWDRGYEQYF. The full variable domain, its missing parts supplied by reference TRBV28 and TRBJ2-7, is DVKVTQSSRYLVKRTGEKVFLECVQDMDHENMFWYRQDPGLGLRLIYFSYDVKMKEKGDIPEGYSVSREKKERFSLILESASTNQTSMYLCASRWDRGYEQYFGPGTRLTVT.

The V and J genes are TRBV6-5 and TRBJ1-1; a possible D gene is TRBD1 (5 bases). The CDR3 is 12 residues long. Germline CDR1 and CDR2: MNHEY and SVGAGI. Trimming pared 6 bases from V and 1 base from J, leaving 6 bases between. CDR3 in amino acids: CASRRGNTEAFF. CDR3 nucleotides: TGTGCCAGCAGAAGGGGGAACACTGAAGCTTTCTTT.

This clone was seen only once. The chain combines TRBV5-6 with TRBJ1-2; tentatively, D is TRBD1 (6 bases). With 0 bases removed from V and 4 bases from J, the gap between germline ends came to 7 bases. In germline, CDR1 is SGHDT, CDR2 YYEEEE. The CDR3 runs 13 residues. CDR3 region: CASSLGTAYGYTF. The DNA of the CDR3 is TGTGCCAGCAGCTTGGGGACAGCCTATGGCTACACCTTC.

V is TRBV11-2 and J is TRBJ1-1; D is unresolved. Trimming removed 8 bases at V and 1 base at J, with 17 bases between. The CDR3 extends over 15 amino acids. Germline CDR1 is SGHAT and CDR2 is FQNNGV. CDR3 protein: CASGLGLSQNTEAFF. The CDR3 DNA follows: TGTGCCAGCGGCCTAGGTCTAAGCCAGAACACTGAAGCTTTCTTT.

The chain joins TRBV5-1 to TRBJ2-7, with TRBD2 matching over 13 bases. The V and J ends lost 0 bases and 2 bases, in that order; junction bases with no gene match: 20. The CDR3 consists of 22 residues. Per germline, CDR1 SGHRS and CDR2 YFSETQ. CDR3 sequence (DNA): TGCGCCAGCAGCTTGGGGCCCTCTCAGCCGGGGACTAGCGGGAAAACGGCCTACGAGCAGTACTTC. Translation gives CASSLGPSQPGTSGKTAYEQYF.

The rearrangement links TRBV7-2 to TRBJ2-1, with a tentative D call TRBD2 (5 bases). CDR1 is SGHTA and CDR2 is FQGNSA in the germline V gene. The CDR3 spans 15 residues. V was trimmed by 2 bases and J by 2 bases, leaving 10 bases between them. CDR3 loop: CASSLLSGTYNEQFF. CDR3 nucleotides: TGTGCCAGCAGCTTATTGAGCGGTACCTACAATGAGCAGTTCTTC.

The sample holds one count of this clone. The genes are TRBV27 and TRBJ1-3; 7 positions match TRBD1. The CDR3 sequence is 16 residues long. With 3 bases clipped from V and 2 bases from J, the junction kept 7 bases outside the gene matches. Germline assignment: CDR1 MNHEY and CDR2 SMNVEV (reference sequence). The CDR3 sequence: CASSLRQGLTGNTIYF. In nucleotides, the CDR3 is TGTGCCAGCAGTTTGCGACAGGGTTTAACTGGAAACACCATATATTTT.

The chain has TRBV7-9 and TRBJ2-7, with D possibly TRBD2 on 5 matching bases. CDR3 length: 15 residues. CDR1 is SEHNR, CDR2 FQNEAQ, per germline (reference sequence). V dropped 4 bases and J dropped 1 base, with 14 bases sitting between them. The CDR3: CASSSRAIESYEQYF. The DNA for the CDR3 is TGTGCCAGCAGCTCGAGGGCCATAGAGTCCTACGAGCAGTACTTC.

The chain uses TRBV19 and TRBJ2-7, with TRBD1 matching 9 bases. J lost 2 bases, V lost 5 bases, and 7 bases had no gene match. The CDR3 sequence is 15 residues long. Germline assignment: CDR1 LNHDA and CDR2 SQIVND (reference sequence). CDR3 sequence reads: CASSDSGTGPYEQYF. The CDR3 region has the DNA TGTGCCAGTAGTGATTCCGGGACAGGGCCCTACGAGCAGTACTTC.

The J gene is TRBJ2-5, the V gene TRBV6-1; 15 nucleotides align to TRBD2. Germline V gene sequence: CDR1 MNHNS, CDR2 SASEGT. The CDR3 covers 15 residues. J was trimmed by 7 bases and V by 7 bases; bases with no gene match: 7. The CDR3 is CASTSGLAGGVTQYF. The CDR3 DNA follows: TGTGCCAGCACCTCAGGACTAGCGGGAGGGGTGACCCAGTACTTC.

This clone occurred once. The chain couples TRBV19 to TRBJ2-3, with 7 bases matching TRBD2. Germline trimming cut 4 bases from V and 6 bases from J; bases unmatched to any gene: 4. This CDR3 contains 13 residues. Per germline, CDR1 LNHDA and CDR2 SQIVND (reference sequence). This CDR3 reads CASSSSLADTQYF. CDR3 sequence (DNA): TGTGCCAGTAGTAGCTCACTAGCGGATACGCAGTATTTT.

The count of this clone is one. V gene TRBV18 combines with J gene TRBJ2-7; a possible D gene is TRBD2 (5 bases). CDR3 length: 15 amino acids. Looked up from germline, CDR1 is KGHSH and CDR2 is LQKENI. Deletions cut 4 bases from V and 2 bases from J, with 15 bases between. In nucleotides, the CDR3 is TGTGCCAGCTCACAAAGTGAGGCGGGCCCCTACGAGCAGTACTTC. This codes for CASSQSEAGPYEQYF.

The CDR3 loop reads CASSQGTALFF. The CDR3 bases are TGTGCCAGCAGCCAGGGGACAGCTCTGTTTTTT. The V gene is TRBV14, the J gene TRBJ2-2, with 7 bases that match TRBD1. The CDR3 spans 11 residues. Germline values: CDR1 SGHDN, CDR2 FVKESK. V lost 3 bases, J lost 14 bases, and 3 bases stayed unmatched.

The chain is built from TRBV6-5 and TRBJ2-1; possible D gene TRBD2, 6 bases. With 2 bases removed from V and 7 bases from J, the gap between germline ends came to 12 bases. CDR1 and CDR2 (germline): MNHEY, SVGAGI. The CDR3 contains 14 residues. The CDR3 DNA reads as TGTGCCAGCAGTTACGGGGGGAAGGGAAATGAGCAGTTCTTC. Protein sequence: CASSYGGKGNEQFF.

The chain recombines TRBV30 with TRBJ1-6; TRBD1 agrees at 7 bases. Per the germline V gene, CDR1 is GTSNPN and CDR2 is SVGIG (reference sequence). CDR3 length: 15 residues. The J segment lost 7 bases and the V segment lost 0 bases, leaving 6 bases of the junction unmatched. In nucleotides, the CDR3 is TGTGCCTGGAGTGTACTACCCAGGGGGAATTCACCCCTCCACTTT. Its protein product is CAWSVLPRGNSPLHF.

V usage is TRBV10-1 and J usage is TRBJ1-1; D is uncertain. The germline CDR1 and CDR2 sequences are WNHNN and SYGVQD (reference sequence). V was shortened by 7 bases and J by 0 bases, with 9 bases between the two germline ends. This CDR3 contains 13 residues. DNA of the CDR3: TGCGCCAGCACCTGGGCATTGAACACTGAAGCTTTCTTT. This translates into CASTWALNTEAFF.

The chain couples TRBV5-1 to TRBJ2-5, with a tentative D call TRBD1 (6 bases). CDR1 and CDR2 (germline): SGHRS, YFSETQ. The CDR3 covers 14 residues. V lost 0 bases and J lost 4, with 10 bases in between. This CDR3 is CASSLDREGETQYF. CDR3 nucleotide sequence: TGCGCCAGCAGCTTGGACAGGGAAGGAGAGACCCAGTACTTC.

As for this clone: Germline and junction disagree at one end, which may indicate a read error. The sample carries other DNA sequences with the same CDR3. The rearrangement links TRBV5-1 to TRBJ1-2; the D gene is possibly TRBD1 (6 bases). CDR3 length: 15 residues. Per germline, CDR1 SGHRS and CDR2 YFSETQ. Written as DNA, the CDR3 is TGTGCCAGCAGCTTGGGGGCCGTGGCTAACTATGGCTACACCTTC. The encoded protein is CASSLGAVANYGYTF.

The CDR3 sequence: CASSSGTATDNEQFF. The CDR3 DNA follows: TGCGCCAGCAGCTCCGGAACAGCTACCGACAATGAGCAGTTCTTC. The chain links TRBV5-1 to TRBJ2-1; D not resolved. V was shortened by 3 bases and J by 5 bases, with 15 bases between the two germline ends. From germline, CDR1 is SGHRS and CDR2 YFSETQ. The CDR3 is made up of 15 amino acids.